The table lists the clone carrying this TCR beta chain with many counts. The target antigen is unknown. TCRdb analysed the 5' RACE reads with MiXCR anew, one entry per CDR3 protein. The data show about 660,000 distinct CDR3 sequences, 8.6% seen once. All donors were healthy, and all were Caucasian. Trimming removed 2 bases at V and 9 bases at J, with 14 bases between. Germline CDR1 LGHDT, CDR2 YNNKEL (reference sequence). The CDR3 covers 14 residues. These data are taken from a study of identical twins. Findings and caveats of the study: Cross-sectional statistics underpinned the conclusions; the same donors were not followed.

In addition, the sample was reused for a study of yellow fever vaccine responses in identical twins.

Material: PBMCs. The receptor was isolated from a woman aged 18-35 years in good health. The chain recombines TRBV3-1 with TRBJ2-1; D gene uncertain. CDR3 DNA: TGTGCCAGCAGCCAATTGAGCCAAAGTACTGAGCAGTTCTTC. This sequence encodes CASSQLSQSTEQFF.